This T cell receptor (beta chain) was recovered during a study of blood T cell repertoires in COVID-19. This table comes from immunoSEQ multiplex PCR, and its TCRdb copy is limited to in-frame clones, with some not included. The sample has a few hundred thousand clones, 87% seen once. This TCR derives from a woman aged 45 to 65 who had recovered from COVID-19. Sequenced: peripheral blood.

Here the CDR3 DNA reads TGTGCCAGCAGCCAGCCAACTGGGCGGGGGCCAGATGAGCAGTTCTTC. It is translated as CASSQPTGRGPDEQFF. The J gene is TRBJ2-1, the V gene TRBV14, with a possible D match to TRBD2 (7 bases). The V end lost 3 bases, the J end lost 8 bases, and 20 bases lay between the germline ends. CDR1 and CDR2 (germline): SGHDN, FVKESK. The CDR3 runs 16 residues.